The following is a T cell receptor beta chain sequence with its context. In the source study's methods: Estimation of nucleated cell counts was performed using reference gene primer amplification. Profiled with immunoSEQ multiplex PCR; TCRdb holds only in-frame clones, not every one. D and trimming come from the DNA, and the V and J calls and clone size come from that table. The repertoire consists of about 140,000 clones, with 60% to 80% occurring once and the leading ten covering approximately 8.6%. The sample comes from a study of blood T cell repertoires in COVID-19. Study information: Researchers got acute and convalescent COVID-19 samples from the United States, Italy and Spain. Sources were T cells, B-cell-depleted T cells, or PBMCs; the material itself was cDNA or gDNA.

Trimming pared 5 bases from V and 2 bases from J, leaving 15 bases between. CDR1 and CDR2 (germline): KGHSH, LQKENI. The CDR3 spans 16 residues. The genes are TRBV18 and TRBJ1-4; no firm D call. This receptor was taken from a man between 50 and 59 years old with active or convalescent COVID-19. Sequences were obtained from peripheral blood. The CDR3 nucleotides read TGTGCCAGCTCATCTAATCCGGGAAGTACTAATGAAAAACTGTTTTTT. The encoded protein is CASSSNPGSTNEKLFF. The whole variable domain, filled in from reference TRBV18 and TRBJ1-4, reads NAGVMQNPRHLVRRRGQEARLRCSPMKGHSHVYWYRQLPEEGLKFMVYLQKENIIDESGMPKERFSAEFPKEGPSILRIQQVVRGDSAAYFCASSSNPGSTNEKLFFGSGTQLSVL.